This passage covers 10 T cell receptor beta chains from one sample sequenced in a study of graft-versus-host responses after intestinal transplantation. Intraepithelial and lamina propria lymphocytes were isolated from graft specimens. This table comes from immunoSEQ multiplex PCR, and its TCRdb copy is limited to in-frame clones, with some not included. The sample carries more than 13,000 clones, around two thirds recorded once. Sequencing was performed on ileum tissue, taken approximately 700 days after intestinal transplantation. The receptors come from a human patient who received an intestinal transplant, so some T cells may come from the graft donor.

This clone was picked up a small number of times. The chain carries TRBV30 and TRBJ1-2; D unclear. The CDR3 is 12 residues long. CDR1 GTSNPN and CDR2 SVGIG come from the germline V gene (reference sequence). Trimming left V 2 bases short and J 1 base short, with 5 bases between. The CDR3 bases are TGTGCCTGGAGTCCCCTTAACTATGGCTACACCTTC. Protein product: CAWSPLNYGYTF.

The gene calls are TRBV2 and TRBJ1-2, with D possibly being TRBD1 (5 bases). Trimming cost V 5 bases and J 4 bases, with 14 bases left between them. The CDR3 covers 14 residues. Germline CDR1 reads SNHLY; CDR2 reads FYNNEI. CDR3 residues: CASSTGQGPYGYTF. The CDR3 DNA reads as TGTGCCAGCAGTACCGGGCAGGGCCCCTATGGCTACACCTTC.

With regard to this clone: This sample includes further DNA sequences coding for the same CDR3. The CDR3 protein is CASSYSDRGTYEQYF. The CDR3 nucleotides read TGTGCCAGCAGTTACTCGGACAGGGGAACCTACGAGCAGTACTTC. The V call is TRBV6-5, the J call TRBJ2-7, with 9 bases that match TRBD1. The trim removed 0 bases at V and 2 bases at J, leaving 2 bases unmatched. In germline, CDR1 is MNHEY, CDR2 SVGAGI. This CDR3 region has 15 residues.

This chain joins TRBV9 and TRBJ1-2; tentative D call: TRBD1 (6 bases). CDR3 length equals 18 residues. Trimming removed 3 bases from V and 7 bases from J, with 28 bases in between. Germline loops: CDR1 SGDLS, CDR2 YYNGEE. The CDR3 sequence: CASSAPRDTPPKSGGYTF. CDR3 DNA sequence: TGTGCCAGCAGCGCCCCCCGGGACACCCCGCCTAAGTCTGGTGGCTACACCTTC.

The chain links TRBV4-1 to TRBJ1-5, with D possibly being TRBD1 (6 bases). CDR3 size: 16 residues. In germline, CDR1 is MGHRA, CDR2 YSYEKL. Trimming took off 4 bases at V and 3 bases at J, with 16 bases between the two ends. The CDR3: CASSPRSGENNQPQHF. The CDR3 DNA reads as TGCGCCAGCAGCCCCCGTTCAGGGGAGAACAATCAGCCCCAGCATTTT.

The chain carries TRBV5-1 and TRBJ1-2; 8 bases fit TRBD1. Germline trimming cut 0 bases from V and 8 bases from J; bases unmatched to any gene: 9. Germline values: CDR1 SGHRS, CDR2 YFSETQ. The length of the CDR3 is 15 residues. The CDR3 loop is CASSLGLQGAGGYTF. The CDR3 DNA is TGCGCCAGCAGCTTGGGTCTCCAGGGGGCGGGCGGCTACACCTTC.

This chain links TRBV4-3 with TRBJ2-7, with TRBD1 identical over 11 bases. Germline V gives CDR1 LGHNA, CDR2 YSLEER. Losses at the gene ends were 1 base for V and 3 bases for J; bases not matched to a gene: 5. There are 16 residues in the CDR3. The CDR3 bases are TGCGCCAGCAGCCAAGGGGGGACAGGGGGACGCTACGAGCAGTACTTC. Translating it yields CASSQGGTGGRYEQYF.

V gene TRBV7-2 combines with J gene TRBJ2-5, with D tentatively TRBD2 (7 bases). Germline CDR1 and CDR2: SGHTA and FQGNSA. The CDR3 covers 15 residues. The germline V and J ends were trimmed by 3 bases and 3 bases, with 14 bases remaining between them. This CDR3 reads CASSFMGGLKETQYF. The CDR3 DNA reads TGTGCCAGCAGCTTTATGGGGGGGCTAAAAGAGACCCAGTACTTC. Supplemented by reference TRBV7-2 and TRBJ2-5, the full variable domain reads GAGVSQSPSNKVTEKGKDVELRCDPISGHTALYWYRQSLGQGLEFLIYFQGNSAPDKSGLPSDRFSAERTGGSVSTLTIQRTQQEDSAVYLCASSFMGGLKETQYFGPGTRLLVL.

V gene TRBV12-5 combines with J gene TRBJ2-1, with a weak D call TRBD2 (7 bases). The CDR3 is 15 amino acids. CDR1 LGHNT and CDR2 FRNRAP come from the germline V gene. V gave up 3 bases and J gave up 3 bases, with 12 bases separating them. CDR3: CASGFGGPGYNEQFF. The DNA of the CDR3 is TGTGCTAGTGGTTTCGGGGGGCCGGGCTACAATGAGCAGTTCTTC. The complete variable domain, with remaining parts taken from reference TRBV12-5 and TRBJ2-1, reads DARVTQTPRHKVTEMGQEVTMRCQPILGHNTVFWYRQTMMQGLELLAYFRNRAPLDDSGMPKDRFSAEMPDATLATLKIQPSEPRDSAVYFCASGFGGPGYNEQFFGPGTRLTVL.

Comment on this clone: It is likely a read error, because the conserved phenylalanine at the end of the CDR3 is missing. The chain employs TRBV4-1 and TRBJ2-7; 10 bases are shared with TRBD2. CDR1 and CDR2 (germline): MGHRA, YSYEKL. The CDR3 contains 16 residues. V was pared by 8 bases and J by 4 bases, with 14 bases of the junction left unmatched. CDR3 protein: CASSWSGGATGYEQYL. The CDR3 nucleotides read TGCGCCAGCTCTTGGAGCGGGGGGGCCACGGGGTACGAGCAGTACCTC.